The clone carrying this T cell receptor (beta chain) was counted at least ten times. The record originates from a study of low-dose radiotherapy and immunotherapy resistance in tumors. In the study overall: With fractions of 0.5 Gy given every 2 weeks, Cohort 1 accumulated a total of 6.5 Gy. On a schedule of every two weeks, intravenous cyclophosphamide at a dose of 200 mg/m2 was delivered one day before each radiation and immunotherapy administration. Patients' oral aspirin dose was 300 mg daily across four cycles from cycle 1 day 1.

Time point: before trial treatment. It was nivolumab, ipilimumab, aspirin, low-dose cyclophosphamide and low-dose radiotherapy that donors received. Priming of first-strand cDNA relied on TRAV- and TRBV-specific primers (covering alpha and beta chains). Amplification, which lasted 20 to 25 PCR cycles, used a constant-region primer and V-primer adapter to amplify TCRs. TCRdb re-called the reads through MiXCR, storing one row per CDR3 protein. The table shows 65,000 to 90,000 distinct CDR3 sequences, with approximately 17% occurring only once. Germline CDR1 SQVTM, CDR2 ANQGSEA. The trim removed 0 bases at V and 1 base at J, leaving 1 base unmatched. The CDR3 is 14 residues long.

Source: PBMCs, taken before treatment. The clonotype originates from a male donor with prostate cancer. V and J are TRBV29-1 and TRBJ2-3; 7 bases align to TRBD1. The CDR3 protein is CSVEEGGGTDTQYF. For the CDR3, the DNA is TGCAGCGTTGAAGAAGGGGGCGGCACAGATACGCAGTATTTT.